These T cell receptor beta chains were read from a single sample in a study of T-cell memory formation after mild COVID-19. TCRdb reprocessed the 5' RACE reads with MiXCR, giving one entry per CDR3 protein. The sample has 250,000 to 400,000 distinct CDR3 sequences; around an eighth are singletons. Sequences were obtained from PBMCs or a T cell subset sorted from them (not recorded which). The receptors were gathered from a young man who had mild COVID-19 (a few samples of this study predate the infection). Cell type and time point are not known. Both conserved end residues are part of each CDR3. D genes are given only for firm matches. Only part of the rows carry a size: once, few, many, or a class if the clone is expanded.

TGCGCCAGCAGCCATCCGGGACAGGGGACCAAGACCCAGTACTTC	CASSHPGQGTKTQYF	TRBV4-1	TRBD1	NA	TRBJ2-5
TGTGCCAGTTCCATGGGGGGGCTAAACACTGAAGCTTTCTTT	CASSMGGLNTEAFF	TRBV27	NA	few	TRBJ1-1
TGTGCCAGCCCTCGGCGGCTAGCGGGGGGCTACGTCGGGTGGGATACGCAGTATTTT	CASPRRLAGGYVGWDTQYF	TRBV6-1	TRBD2	NA	TRBJ2-3
TGCGCCAGCAGCTTGAGCCCCGAGGGGGGGAACATTCAGTACTTC	CASSLSPEGGNIQYF	TRBV5-1	NA	many	TRBJ2-4
TGTGCCAGCAGTTTACCGGACAGGGGGCTCGATGAGCAGTTCTTC	CASSLPDRGLDEQFF	TRBV28	TRBD1	NA	TRBJ2-1
TGTGCCAGCAGGCAGGGATTTAGCAATCAGCCCCAGCATTTT	CASRQGFSNQPQHF	TRBV6-2/TRBV6-3	NA	few	TRBJ1-5
TGTGCCAGCTCACCACGGGAGGGGGACCCTGGCTACACCTTC	CASSPREGDPGYTF	TRBV18	NA	NA	TRBJ1-2
TGTGCCAGCAGCTCCTACCGGGTCTATAGCAATCAGCCCCAGCATTTT	CASSSYRVYSNQPQHF	TRBV28	NA	NA	TRBJ1-5
TGTGCCAGCAGTTCATCCGGGACAGCGATTGAAGCTTTCTTT	CASSSSGTAIEAFF	TRBV12-3/TRBV12-4	TRBD1	NA	TRBJ1-1
TGTGCCAGCAGCTCAGACAGCACACCCCTCCACTTT	CASSSDSTPLHF	TRBV7-9	NA	NA	TRBJ1-6
TGCGCCAGCAGCTTGTCAATGAACACTGAAGCTTTCTTT	CASSLSMNTEAFF	TRBV5-1	NA	many	TRBJ1-1
TGTGCCAGCAGTGCCCACAGGGGGGAAGGGAACACTGAAGCTTTCTTT	CASSAHRGEGNTEAFF	TRBV25-1	TRBD1	NA	TRBJ1-1
TGTGCCGTGAGGACAGGGGGCGCGGAAAACACTGAAGCTTTCTTT	CAVRTGGAENTEAFF	TRBV7-2	TRBD1	NA	TRBJ1-1
TGCAGTGCTCTACAGGGGGCAATGAACACTGAAGCTTTCTTT	CSALQGAMNTEAFF	TRBV20-1	TRBD1	few	TRBJ1-1
TGTGCCAGCAGCTCAACGACAGGAAGAACTATAACTTTC	CASSSTTGRTITF	TRBV11-2	NA	few	TRBJ1-2
TGTGCCAGCAGCTTAGACGCCGACGGGGGCTACACCTTC	CASSLDADGGYTF	TRBV7-9	NA	NA	TRBJ1-2
TGTGCCAGCGAACTAGCGGGGACCACAGATACGCAGTATTTT	CASELAGTTDTQYF	TRBV13	TRBD2	few	TRBJ2-3
TGTGCCAGCAGCCCCCTCTTCGGTGGTACGCAGTATTTT	CASSPLFGGTQYF	TRBV9	NA	NA	TRBJ2-3
TGTGCCAGCAGTCCCGCAGGCCAAGAGACCCAGTACTTC	CASSPAGQETQYF	TRBV5-4	NA	many	TRBJ2-5
TGCGCCAGCAGCATCGGGACAGGGGGAAACGAGCAGTACTTC	CASSIGTGGNEQYF	TRBV5-1	TRBD1	many	TRBJ2-7
TGTGCCAGCAGCTTTGGAGGGCTAATTCTTGAAAAACTGTTTTTT	CASSFGGLILEKLFF	TRBV7-9	NA	few	TRBJ1-4
TGCAGTGCTAGACGGCGGAACACTGAAGCTTTCTTT	CSARRRNTEAFF	TRBV20-1	NA	few	TRBJ1-1
TGCGCCAGCAGCGCACGACAGGGCCTTCAAGAGACCCAGTACTTC	CASSARQGLQETQYF	TRBV4-1	TRBD1	few	TRBJ2-5
TGTGCCAGCAGTTCCGGCCCATACGAGACCCAGTACTTC	CASSSGPYETQYF	TRBV6-2/TRBV6-3	NA	NA	TRBJ2-5
TGCAGTGCTAGCCGCGATCCCTCCGGCTACACCTTC	CSASRDPSGYTF	TRBV20-1	NA	NA	TRBJ1-2
TGTGCCAGCAGTTGGACAGAGACGGGCTATTCACCCCTCCACTTT	CASSWTETGYSPLHF	TRBV6-2/TRBV6-3	NA	few	TRBJ1-6
TGTGCCAGCAGCCAAGGTGGGGGGGGCTACGAGCAGTACTTC	CASSQGGGGYEQYF	TRBV4-2	TRBD2	many	TRBJ2-7
TGTGCCAGCAGCCCCGGGACCGGTAGAGGCACAGATACGCAGTATTTT	CASSPGTGRGTDTQYF	TRBV11-1	NA	NA	TRBJ2-3
TGCAGTGCTAGTGTGGGGGGGCGCAGCACAGATACGCAGTATTTT	CSASVGGRSTDTQYF	TRBV20-1	NA	many	TRBJ2-3
TGTGCCACCAGCAGAGATGACGGGGGACACCGAAGTTTCTATGGCTACACCTTC	CATSRDDGGHRSFYGYTF	TRBV15	NA	few	TRBJ1-2
TGCGCCAGCAGCTTGGTAACCGGGAGCTCCTACGAGCAGTACTTC	CASSLVTGSSYEQYF	TRBV5-1	NA	few	TRBJ2-7
TGTGCCAGCAGCTTCGGGGGGCGCCCCGGGGAGCTGTTTTTT	CASSFGGRPGELFF	TRBV7-2	NA	few	TRBJ2-2
TGCAGTGCTAGAGTTTCAGGACAGAGGAACACTGAAGCTTTCTTT	CSARVSGQRNTEAFF	TRBV20-1	NA	NA	TRBJ1-1
TGCAGCGGAGCCACAGGGGCTCAAGAGACCCAGTACTTC	CSGATGAQETQYF	TRBV29-1	TRBD1	few	TRBJ2-5
TGTGCCAGCAGGATCGTCGAGGGGAATGGCTACACCTTC	CASRIVEGNGYTF	TRBV12-3/TRBV12-4	NA	NA	TRBJ1-2
TGCGCCAGCAGCCCTATCACGACGTCTAGCACAGATACGCAGTATTTT	CASSPITTSSTDTQYF	TRBV5-1	NA	many	TRBJ2-3